This T cell receptor (beta chain) was recorded in a study of identical twins (dated by TCRdb to the mid-2010s). The study in broad terms: To test whether fetal clonotypes persist, this study deep-sequenced TCR alpha and beta repertoires from monozygotic twins, from unrelated adults of various ages, and from cord blood. To rule out contamination, the twin experiments were replicated at different times with different library preparation protocols.

This clonotype was picked up a small number of times. What antigen it recognizes has not been identified. No quality values exist for individual bases; no much larger clone is one base distant. The library was made by 5' RACE. Sequencing used an Illumina HiSeq 2000. Template switching introduced a universal primer binding site; the final cDNA contained a unique molecular identifier, enabling accurate counting of TCR cDNA molecules. First-strand cDNA for TCR alpha and beta chains was synthesized from specific primers in the conserved constant-segment region. Each cDNA library was double barcoded, with a SMART-Mk sample barcode plus Illumina barcodes, to control for contamination. Two successive PCR steps introduced TruSeq adapter sequences along with Illumina sample barcodes. Sequencing of the TCR alpha and beta cDNA libraries was done on the Illumina HiSeq platform using custom primers. The paper's processing steps were these. Unique molecular identifiers were extracted from raw reads with MiGEC, and CDR3 positions were determined with MiXCR. For each individual, recombination models were inferred using an EM algorithm with the repgenHMM and IGoR tools. Shared clonotype analysis was performed with the tcR package in R, normalizing sharing by the product of cloneset sizes. To study raw recombination free of thymic and clonal selection effects, out-of-frame nonproductive sequences were analyzed. The public sequencing data were trimmed at Q25 with fastp and processed into clonotypes with MiXCR by TCRdb, which kept only in-frame beta chains. Identical CDR3 protein sequences are pooled into one entry, listed with their most common genes and DNA. The V and J calls and clone size are TCRdb's, not the authors'. This sample is represented by approximately 500,000 distinct CDR3 sequences; approximately 25% of them were singletons. Over 2.5% of the sample rests with the top ten.

Every donor was a healthy Caucasian. The twin cohort consisted of three pairs of female monozygotic twins, all aged roughly 18 to 29 years. CD4+ and CD8+ T cell populations were isolated with positive isolation kits from Invitrogen. The study at large found these results: Compared with coincidental sharing between unrelated individuals, an excess of low generation-probability sequences was observed among out-of-frame TCR alpha sequences shared between twins. Because the same donors could not be followed over many years, the conclusions relied on cross-sectional statistical analysis. The excess sharing between twins in beta out-of-frame sequences was weaker because fewer shared sequences reduced the signal-to-noise ratio. Abundant cord blood beta clonotypes carried fewer insertions; young adult naive repertoires showed a weaker similar trend, while memory repertoires showed none. Zero-insertion analyses could be partly confounded by invariant T cells such as MAIT and iNKT, though diverse VJ usage argued against such confounding for most clonotypes. Recombination models systematically underestimated out-of-frame TCR alpha sharing in monozygotic twins but agreed with sharing between unrelated individuals.

A further study also used this sample, focusing on T cells expressing NK-cell markers. The second study's paper adds: TCR beta-chain repertoires were profiled in sorted CD3+CD56+NKG2C+, CD3+CD56+NKG2C- and CD3+CD56-NKG2C+ T-cell subsets from several donors. Seven of the eight sequenced donors were HCMV-seropositive and one was HCMV-seronegative. To restrict sorting to alphabetaTCR-expressing T cells, an anti-gammadeltaTCR antibody was added in several experiments. In six donors, the dominant CD3+CD56+NKG2C+ clonotypes ranked among the top 10 CD8+ clonotypes, making up about 1.0-7.0% of CD8+ T cells. Those dominant clonotypes were again the most abundant among CD3+CD56-NKG2C+ cells in four donors, at roughly 28.3-65%. Whether the expanded NKG2C-expressing T cell clones were specific for HCMV antigens was left unclear. All eight donors whose samples were sequenced were randomly selected healthy volunteers, three of them men and five women. To determine HCMV serostatus, a commercial ELISA kit was used to detect HCMV-specific IgG in serum. MIGEC handled demultiplexing of the reads and grouping by UMI, while MiTCR was used to assemble and quantify clonotypes. To exclude erroneous sequences, any TCR cDNA sequence not supported by at least two reads was discarded. The tcR package was used for downstream repertoire analysis, with clonotypes matched between fractions based on CDR3 nucleotide sequence plus V segment. VDJmatch was used to annotate antigen specificity against VDJdb, with one amino acid substitution allowed in CDR3.

This TCR was recovered from a woman between 18 and 29 years old in good health. The specimen was CD4+ T cells sorted from blood.

The CDR3 amino acid sequence is: CASSSGQGGYGYTF. At the DNA level, the sequence is TGTGCCAGCAGTTCAGGACAGGGTGGCTATGGCTACACCTTC. Recombination connected TRBV27 to TRBJ1-2, with 8 middle bases fitting TRBD1. The CDR3 has 14 amino acids, counting the end cysteine and phenylalanine. The CDR3 DNA has 42 bases and is translated from base 1. The germline V end is reduced by 4 bases and the J end by 4 bases; junction bases left unmatched: 5. CDR1 and CDR2 are read off the germline V gene (reference sequence) as MNHEY and SMNVEV.